The 9 T cell receptor beta chains presented below share a single source sample, sequenced in a study of CD8 T cells in Susac syndrome. RNA amounts of roughly 0.45 to 1 ug underwent reverse transcription with random hexamers. MiXCR, run by TCRdb on the immunoSEQ multiplex PCR reads, gives a single entry per CDR3 protein. The data hold approximately 120,000 distinct CDR3 sequences, with around 91% observed a single time. The sample taken for sequencing was CD8+ T cells from PBMCs. Source of these receptors: a human donor with multiple sclerosis.

This sequence joins TRBV10-2 and TRBJ2-3; tentative D call: TRBD2 (5 bases). Looked up from germline, CDR1 is WSHSY and CDR2 is SAAADI. The CDR3 runs 15 residues. Trimming shortened V by 4 bases and J by 2 bases, and 13 bases separated the two germline ends. The CDR3 reads CASSVGDYFTDTQYF. The CDR3 DNA sequence: TGCGCCAGCAGTGTCGGTGACTACTTCACAGATACGCAGTATTTT.

The gene calls are TRBV19 and TRBJ1-3; 7 nucleotides line up with TRBD1. The CDR3 totals 13 residues. The V gene's germline CDR1 is LNHDA and CDR2 SQIVND (reference sequence). With V trimmed by 6 bases and J by 3 bases, 2 bases remained unmatched. DNA for the CDR3: TGTGCCAGTAGGACAGGGAGTGGAAACACCATATATTTT. This sequence encodes CASRTGSGNTIYF.

This clonotype appeared a single time. The V gene is TRBV27, the J gene TRBJ2-1; TRBD1 agrees at 7 bases. With 5 bases clipped from V and 3 bases from J, the junction kept 4 bases outside the gene matches. CDR3 size: 14 residues. Germline CDR1 MNHEY, CDR2 SMNVEV (reference sequence). The CDR3 here is CASSIRDSYNEQFF. As DNA, the CDR3 is TGTGCCAGCAGTATACGGGACAGCTACAATGAGCAGTTCTTC.

The chain carries TRBV5-6 and TRBJ2-7; D perhaps matches TRBD1 (6 bases). This CDR3 comprises 12 residues. Germline assignment: CDR1 SGHDT and CDR2 YYEEEE. V was clipped by 6 bases and J by 0 bases, with 7 bases between them. CDR3 DNA sequence: TGTGCCAGCAAGGACAGCTCCTACGAGCAGTACTTC. Protein product: CASKDSSYEQYF.

The chain carries TRBV5-6 and TRBJ2-3; 8 bases are shared with TRBD2. This CDR3 region has 14 residues. Per the germline V gene, CDR1 is SGHDT and CDR2 is YYEEEE. V dropped 2 bases and J dropped 6; count of bases not matched to a gene: 5. This CDR3 is CASSLSAGVDTQYF. CDR3 bases: TGTGCCAGCAGCTTATCAGCGGGAGTGGATACGCAGTATTTT.

The sample holds one count of this clonotype. This chain joins TRBV5-6 and TRBJ1-2; D call uncertain. This CDR3 is built from 13 residues. Trimming stripped 10 bases from V and 2 bases from J, with 15 bases between. Germline CDR1 is SGHDT and CDR2 is YYEEEE. DNA for the CDR3: TGTGCCTCCCTGACGACGGGGAACTATGGCTACACCTTC. Its translation is CASLTTGNYGYTF.

The chain joins TRBV5-1 to TRBJ1-5, with D possibly matching TRBD1 (6 bases). V gave up 0 bases and J gave up 1 base, with 8 bases separating them. Germline-derived CDR1 and CDR2 are SGHRS and YFSETQ. This CDR3 comprises 15 residues. This CDR3 is CASSLAGASNQPQHF. The CDR3 DNA reads TGCGCCAGCAGCTTGGCAGGGGCGAGCAATCAGCCCCAGCATTTT. The whole variable domain, filled in from reference TRBV5-1 and TRBJ1-5, reads KAGVTQTPRYLIKTRGQQVTLSCSPISGHRSVSWYQQTPGQGLQFLFEYFSETQRNKGNFPGRFSGRQFSNSRSEMNVSTLELGDSALYLCASSLAGASNQPQHFGDGTRLSIL.

The chain carries TRBV27 and TRBJ2-5; D is ambiguous. V shed 6 bases and J shed 5 bases, with 16 bases lying between them. This CDR3 comprises 14 residues. Germline V gives CDR1 MNHEY, CDR2 SMNVEV (reference sequence). DNA of the CDR3: TGTGCCAGCAGCCCTCTCCCAAGTGGTGAGACCCAGTACTTC. It encodes CASSPLPSGETQYF.

This clonotype was seen just once. This chain uses TRBV7-9 with TRBJ2-7, with 11 positions matching TRBD2. Germline V gene data show CDR1 as SEHNR and CDR2 as FQNEAQ (reference sequence). The CDR3 has 15 amino acids. Trimming removed 4 bases from V and 7 bases from J; junction bases left unmatched: 9. The CDR3 bases are TGTGCCAGCAGCTCCTTAGCGGGAGGGGGTCGAGAGCAGTACTTC. This codes for CASSSLAGGGREQYF.